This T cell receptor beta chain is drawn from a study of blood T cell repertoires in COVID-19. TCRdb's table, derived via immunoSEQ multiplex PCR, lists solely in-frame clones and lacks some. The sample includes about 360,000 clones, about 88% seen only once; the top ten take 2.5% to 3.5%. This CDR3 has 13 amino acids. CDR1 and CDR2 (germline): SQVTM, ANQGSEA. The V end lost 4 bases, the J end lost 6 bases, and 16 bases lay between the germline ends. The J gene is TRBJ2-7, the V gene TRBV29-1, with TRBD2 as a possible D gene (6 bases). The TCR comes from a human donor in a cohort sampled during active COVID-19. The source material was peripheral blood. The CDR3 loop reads CSVGWKTGGEQYF. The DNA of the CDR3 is TGCAGCGTTGGTTGGAAGACCGGGGGCGAGCAGTACTTC.